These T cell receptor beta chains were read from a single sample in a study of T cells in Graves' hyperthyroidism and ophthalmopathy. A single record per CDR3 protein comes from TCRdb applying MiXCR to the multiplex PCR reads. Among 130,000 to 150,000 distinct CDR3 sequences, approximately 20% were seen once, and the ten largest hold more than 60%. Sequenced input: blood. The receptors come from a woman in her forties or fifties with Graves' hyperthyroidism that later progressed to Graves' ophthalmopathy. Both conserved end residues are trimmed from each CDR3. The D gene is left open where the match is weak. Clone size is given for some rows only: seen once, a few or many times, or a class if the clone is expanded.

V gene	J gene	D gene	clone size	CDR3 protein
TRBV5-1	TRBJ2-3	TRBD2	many	ASSFTAGGAGKTDTQY
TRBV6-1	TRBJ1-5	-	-	ASSGQAGSNQPQH
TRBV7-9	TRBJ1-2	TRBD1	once	ASSLATGGGYGYT
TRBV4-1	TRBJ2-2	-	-	ASSRMGGPNANTGELF
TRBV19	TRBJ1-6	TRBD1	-	ASSITGGESPLH
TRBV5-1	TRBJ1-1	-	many	ASSLRADTEAF
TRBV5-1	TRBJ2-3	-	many	ASSSHRVTHTDTQY
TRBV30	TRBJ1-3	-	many	AWGILSGNTIY
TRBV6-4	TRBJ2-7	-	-	ASLKWTSAYEQY
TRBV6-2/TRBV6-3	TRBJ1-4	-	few	ASELGKLF
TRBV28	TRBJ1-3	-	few	ASIHGGNPSGNTIY
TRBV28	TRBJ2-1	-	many	ASSSRDKSNEQF
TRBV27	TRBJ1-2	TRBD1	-	ASSLSAGTGVNYGYT
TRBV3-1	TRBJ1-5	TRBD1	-	ASSPGTVNQPQH
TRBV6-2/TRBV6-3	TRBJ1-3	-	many	ASSYSGGSGNTIY
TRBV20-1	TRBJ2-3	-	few	SAKGSVRDTQY
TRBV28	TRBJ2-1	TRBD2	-	ASSLLRGGPVEQF
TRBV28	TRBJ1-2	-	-	ASSLLVRGDGYT
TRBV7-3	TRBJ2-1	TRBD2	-	ASTTASGGVEVPHNEQF
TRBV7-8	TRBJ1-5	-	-	ASSLDGNGNQPQH
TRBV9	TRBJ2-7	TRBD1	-	ASSVSGQGAGEQY
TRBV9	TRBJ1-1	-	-	ASSPRQVKNTEAF
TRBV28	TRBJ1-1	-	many	ASSFGLVRDTEAF
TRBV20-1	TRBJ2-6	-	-	SADPRSLSSGANVLT
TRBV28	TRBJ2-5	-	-	ASRGFEETQY
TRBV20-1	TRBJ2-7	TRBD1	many	SARNRDRASYEQY
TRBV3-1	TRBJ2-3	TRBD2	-	ASSQNGAGGRDTQY
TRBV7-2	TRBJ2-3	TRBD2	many	ASSFSLAGGTDTQY
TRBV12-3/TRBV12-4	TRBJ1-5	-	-	ASSNGGSYQPQH
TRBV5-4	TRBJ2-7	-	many	ASSVPPGEQY
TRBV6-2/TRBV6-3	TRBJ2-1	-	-	ASRLNGVPEQF
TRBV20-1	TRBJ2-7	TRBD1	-	SARGQGPYEQY
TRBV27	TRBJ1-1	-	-	ASSLIPLTVSPAF
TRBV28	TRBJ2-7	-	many	ASPEAGGVYEQY
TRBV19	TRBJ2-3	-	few	ASSIHRDRTDTQY
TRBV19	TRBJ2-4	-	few	ASSREWSTGAKNIQY
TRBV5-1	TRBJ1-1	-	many	ASSVGASMNTEAF
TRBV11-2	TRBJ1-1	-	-	ASSLVLGNTEAF
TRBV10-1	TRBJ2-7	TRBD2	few	ASTESGRARRYEQY
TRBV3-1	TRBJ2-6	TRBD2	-	ASSQPGTSHSGANVLT
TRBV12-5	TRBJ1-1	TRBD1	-	ASASSHLGQGGNTEAF
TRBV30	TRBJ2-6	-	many	AWSGTGRSKAGANVLT
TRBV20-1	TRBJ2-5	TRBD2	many	SATGLAGGPRYQETQY
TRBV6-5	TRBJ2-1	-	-	ASSYSGVWGDEQF
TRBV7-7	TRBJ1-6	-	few	ASSSISGQDHSPLH
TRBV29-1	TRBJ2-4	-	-	SVNIGIHENIQY
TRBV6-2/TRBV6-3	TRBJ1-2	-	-	ASRDQGWGYGYT
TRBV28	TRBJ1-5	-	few	ASSRTGTEGQH
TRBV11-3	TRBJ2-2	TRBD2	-	ASRASGRPNTGELF
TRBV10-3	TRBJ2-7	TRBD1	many	AVDPGTGGYEQY